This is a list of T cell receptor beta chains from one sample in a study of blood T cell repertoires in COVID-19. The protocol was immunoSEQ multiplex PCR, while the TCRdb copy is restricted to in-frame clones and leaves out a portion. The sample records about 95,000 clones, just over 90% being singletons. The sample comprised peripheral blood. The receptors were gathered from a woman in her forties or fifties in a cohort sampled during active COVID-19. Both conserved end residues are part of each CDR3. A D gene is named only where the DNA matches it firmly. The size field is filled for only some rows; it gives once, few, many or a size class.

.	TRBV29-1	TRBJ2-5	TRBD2	TGCAGCGTTGGATCCAGCGGGGGGTCGGCTGAGACCCAGTACTTC	CSVGSSGGSAETQYF
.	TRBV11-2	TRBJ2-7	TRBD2	TGTGCCAGCAGCTTAGTATCCGCGGGAGACTACGAGCAGTACTTC	CASSLVSAGDYEQYF
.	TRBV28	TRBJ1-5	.	TGTGCCAGCAGTTTGAAGAGGGCGCCCCAGCATTTT	CASSLKRAPQHF
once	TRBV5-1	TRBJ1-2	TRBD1	TGCGCCAGCAGCCCGGGACAGGGGGCATGGGGCTACACCTTC	CASSPGQGAWGYTF
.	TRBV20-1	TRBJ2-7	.	TGCAGTGCTAGTTCCGCTAGCGTACCCTACGAGCAGTACTTC	CSASSASVPYEQYF
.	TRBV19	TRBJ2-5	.	TGTGCCAGTAGTATAGGTCGGGGGACCCAGTACTTC	CASSIGRGTQYF
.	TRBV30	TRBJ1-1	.	TGTGCCTGGAATGGGCAGGGAAACACTGAAGCTTTCTTT	CAWNGQGNTEAFF
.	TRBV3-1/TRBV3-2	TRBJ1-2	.	TGTGCCAGCAGCCAACAACCAGGGAACTATGGCTACACCTTC	CASSQQPGNYGYTF
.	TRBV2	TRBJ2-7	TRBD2	TGTGCCAGCCGACGACTAGCGGGGGGCCCAAACGAGCAGTACTTC	CASRRLAGGPNEQYF
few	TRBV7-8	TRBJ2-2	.	TGTGCCAGCAGCTTAGCCCCGACAGGAAACACCGGGGAGCTGTTTTTT	CASSLAPTGNTGELFF
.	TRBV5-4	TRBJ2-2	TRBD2	TGTGCCAGCAGCCTGTACGCAGTAGCGGGGGACGGGGAGCTGTTTTTT	CASSLYAVAGDGELFF
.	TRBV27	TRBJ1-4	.	TGTGCCAGCGGGGGGGGACCCACTAATGAAAAACTGTTTTTT	CASGGGPTNEKLFF
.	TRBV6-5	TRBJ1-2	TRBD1	TGTGCCAGCAGTAGGGACAGGGGGCGCGAGGGCTACACCTTC	CASSRDRGREGYTF
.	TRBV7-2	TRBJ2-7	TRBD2	TGTGCCAGCAGCTCCCGGGGGGGACTGGAGAGCTACGAGCAGTACTTC	CASSSRGGLESYEQYF
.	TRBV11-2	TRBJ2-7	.	TGTGCCAGCAGCCGAGGTTTCTACGAGCAGTACTTC	CASSRGFYEQYF
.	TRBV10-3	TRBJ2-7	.	TGTGCCATCCGTGGGAGCCATTCCTACGAGCAGTACTTC	CAIRGSHSYEQYF
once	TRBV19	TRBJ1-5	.	TGTGCCAGTACCCTAAAGACCCCGGGGAATCAGCCCCAGCATTTT	CASTLKTPGNQPQHF
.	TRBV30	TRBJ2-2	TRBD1	TGTGCCTGGAGTCCCGGGACAGCCGGGGAGCTGTTTTTT	CAWSPGTAGELFF
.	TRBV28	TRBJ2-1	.	TGTGCCAGCAGCCAATCACTGGAGCAGTTCTTC	CASSQSLEQFF
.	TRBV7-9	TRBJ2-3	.	TGTGCCAGCAGCGGAAATACACAGACAGATACGCAGTATTTT	CASSGNTQTDTQYF
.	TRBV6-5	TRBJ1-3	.	TGTGCCAGCGGGAGGGACGGTCCCCGGGGCACCATATATTTT	CASGRDGPRGTIYF
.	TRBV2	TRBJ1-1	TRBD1	TGTGCCAGCACTTTTCAGGGGGCTCGGAACACTGAAGCTTTCTTT	CASTFQGARNTEAFF
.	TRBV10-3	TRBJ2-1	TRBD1	TGTGCCATAACGGGGACAGGGAATAACAATGAGCAGTTCTTC	CAITGTGNNNEQFF
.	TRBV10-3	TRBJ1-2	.	TGTGCCATCAGTGAAGACAGCAACTATGGCTACACCTTC	CAISEDSNYGYTF
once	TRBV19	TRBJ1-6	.	TGTGCCAGTAGTAGCGATGTGATTTCACCCCTCCACTTT	CASSSDVISPLHF
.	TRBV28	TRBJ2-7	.	TGTGCCAGCACCCAGGCAACCTACGAGCAGTACTTC	CASTQATYEQYF
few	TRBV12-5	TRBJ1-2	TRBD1	TGTGCTAGTGGTAACCGGGACAGAATGTTTTATGGCTACACCTTC	CASGNRDRMFYGYTF
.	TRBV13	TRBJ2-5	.	TGTGCCAGCAGCTCCTACGCGGGGACTCAAGAGACCCAGTACTTC	CASSSYAGTQETQYF
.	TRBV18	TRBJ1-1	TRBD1	TGTGCCAGCTCACCACCGGGACAGTTGAACACTGAAGCTTTCTTT	CASSPPGQLNTEAFF
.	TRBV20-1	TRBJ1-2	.	TGCAGTGCTAGTACAGGGTCAGACTATGGCTACACCTTC	CSASTGSDYGYTF
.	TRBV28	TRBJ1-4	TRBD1	TGTGCCAGCAGCCTGACATTGGGACAGGGGGATGAAAAACTGTTTTTT	CASSLTLGQGDEKLFF
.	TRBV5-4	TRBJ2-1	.	TGTGCCAGCAGCTTTCAGGGCAGGTCCTACAATGAGCAGTTCTTC	CASSFQGRSYNEQFF
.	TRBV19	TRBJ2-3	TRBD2	TGTGCCAGTAGTAGAAGAGCGGGGGGCATCACAGATACGCAGTATTTT	CASSRRAGGITDTQYF
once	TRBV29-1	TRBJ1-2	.	TGCAGCGTTGGGGAGGCGCGGGTCTATGGCTACACCTTC	CSVGEARVYGYTF
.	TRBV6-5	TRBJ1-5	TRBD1	TGTGCCAGCAGACAGGGGGTTTACCAGCCCCAGCATTTT	CASRQGVYQPQHF
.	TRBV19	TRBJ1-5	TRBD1	TGTGCCAGTAGTATAGTGACAGGGGGTAGCAATCAGCCCCAGCATTTT	CASSIVTGGSNQPQHF
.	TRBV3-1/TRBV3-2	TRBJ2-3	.	TGTGCCAGCAGCCTTCGGACTGGCACAGATACGCAGTATTTT	CASSLRTGTDTQYF
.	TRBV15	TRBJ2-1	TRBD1	TGTGCCACCAGCAGAGATCCCTGGGACAGGGGGTTGAGTGAGCAGTTCTTC	CATSRDPWDRGLSEQFF
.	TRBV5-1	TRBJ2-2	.	TGCGCCAGCAGCCGGACAGTTCAGAACACCGGGGAGCTGTTTTTT	CASSRTVQNTGELFF
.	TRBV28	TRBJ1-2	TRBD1	TGTGCCAGCAGGCGACAGGGAGTTAACTATGGCTACACCTTC	CASRRQGVNYGYTF